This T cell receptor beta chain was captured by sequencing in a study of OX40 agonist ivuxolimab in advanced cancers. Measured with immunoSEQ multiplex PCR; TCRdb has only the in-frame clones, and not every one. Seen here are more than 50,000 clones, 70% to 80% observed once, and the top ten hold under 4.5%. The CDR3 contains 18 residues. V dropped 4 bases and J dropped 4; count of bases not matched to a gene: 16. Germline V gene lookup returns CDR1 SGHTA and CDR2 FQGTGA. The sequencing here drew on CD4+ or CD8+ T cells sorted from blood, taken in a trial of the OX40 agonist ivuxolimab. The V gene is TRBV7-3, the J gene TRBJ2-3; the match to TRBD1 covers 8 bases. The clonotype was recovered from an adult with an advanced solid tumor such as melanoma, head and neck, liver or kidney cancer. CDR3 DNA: TGTGCCAGCAGCTCTCAGGGGGCTCTAGGTGGGGCGGCAGATACGCAGTATTTT. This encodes CASSSQGALGGAADTQYF.